Listed below are T cell receptor beta chains from one sample, sequenced in a study of control samples from healthy donors and cancer patients. Method: immunoSEQ multiplex PCR; TCRdb's copy keeps in-frame clones and lacks some. The repertoire includes approximately 70,000 clones, about 80% of them detected once, and less than 15% sits in the top ten. Sequencing input: blood. All receptors derive from a man in his fifties or sixties in good health. Both conserved end residues are part of each CDR3. Each record gives: D gene, J gene, V gene, clone size, CDR3 DNA, CDR3 protein. A D gene is named only where the DNA matches it firmly. Size values are once, few and many counts, or a class for expanded clones, and some rows have none.

TRBD1,TRBJ1-1,TRBV12-5,-,TGTGCTAGTGGTTTGGGACAGGGCCCTGAAGCTTTCTTT,CASGLGQGPEAFF
-,TRBJ1-2,TRBV20-1,-,TGCAGTGCTAGAGATGACGCTGGCTACACCTTC,CSARDDAGYTF
-,TRBJ1-1,TRBV6-5,-,TGTGCCAGCAGTTTTGGGAACACTGAAGCTTTCTTT,CASSFGNTEAFF
-,TRBJ2-7,TRBV5-4,-,TGTGCCAGCAGCCTTGAAGTTGAGCAGTACTTC,CASSLEVEQYF
TRBD2,TRBJ2-1,TRBV11-3,-,TGTGCCAGCAGCTTAGGACTAGCGATGCTAGATGAGCAGTTCTTC,CASSLGLAMLDEQFF
-,TRBJ1-2,TRBV12-5,-,TGTGCTAGTGGCGCCAGCTTGGGTGGCTACACCTTC,CASGASLGGYTF
-,TRBJ1-2,TRBV4-3,-,TGCGCCAGCAGCCAGCCCGGGAGCTATGGCTACACCTTC,CASSQPGSYGYTF
TRBD1,TRBJ2-1,TRBV6-5,few,TGTGCCAGCAGTCGGACAGGACCCTACAATGAGCAGTTCTTC,CASSRTGPYNEQFF
-,TRBJ2-1,TRBV18,once,TGTGCCAGCTCACCAAGATGGGACGGAGAGCAGTTCTTC,CASSPRWDGEQFF
-,TRBJ1-5,TRBV5-8,-,TGTGCCAGCAGCTTGATGGGGGATAGCAATCAGCCCCAGCATTTT,CASSLMGDSNQPQHF
-,TRBJ2-7,TRBV28,-,TGTGCCAGCAGTTTAAAAGGGCGCGAGCAGTACTTC,CASSLKGREQYF
-,TRBJ1-2,TRBV3-1/TRBV3-2,-,TGTGCCAGCAGCCGAAGAGGGTATGGCTACACCTTC,CASSRRGYGYTF
-,TRBJ2-5,TRBV7-9,-,TGTGCCAGCAGCTCGCCCCCAATCCAAGAGACCCAGTACTTC,CASSSPPIQETQYF
TRBD2,TRBJ2-3,TRBV5-1,-,TGCGCCAGCCGGGGGGAAGATACGCAGTATTTT,CASRGEDTQYF
TRBD2,TRBJ2-1,TRBV4-3,-,TGCGCCAGCAGCCAAGATTGGGCGGGAGTCTACCCTGAGCAGTTCTTC,CASSQDWAGVYPEQFF
-,TRBJ2-6,TRBV30,-,TGTGCCTTTACAGGGTTGACCAACGTCCTGACTTTC,CAFTGLTNVLTF
-,TRBJ2-3,TRBV4-3,-,TGCGCCAGCAGCCGCGGGACGACTAGGTCGACAGATACGCAGTATTTT,CASSRGTTRSTDTQYF
TRBD2,TRBJ2-3,TRBV7-2,-,TGTGCCAGCAGCCGTGGCGGCGGGAGGGAGTCCACAGATACGCAGTATTTT,CASSRGGGRESTDTQYF
TRBD1,TRBJ2-5,TRBV18,-,TGTGCCAGCTCACCACGGACAGGGGAGACCCAGTACTTC,CASSPRTGETQYF
TRBD1,TRBJ1-1,TRBV4-1,once,TGCGCCAGCAGCCAAGGGGTTCCACAGGGGATGAACACTGAAGCTTTCTTT,CASSQGVPQGMNTEAFF
TRBD2,TRBJ2-5,TRBV5-4,-,TGTGCCAGCAGCACCCGACTAGCGGGAGGTTCAGAGACCCAGTACTTC,CASSTRLAGGSETQYF
-,TRBJ2-3,TRBV30,-,TGTGCCTGGACCCCAGGGGGAGGTGGCACAGATACGCAGTATTTT,CAWTPGGGGTDTQYF
-,TRBJ1-6,TRBV7-9,-,TGTGCCAGCAGCTTCGGGGACACCCTAAATTCACCCCTCCACTTT,CASSFGDTLNSPLHF
-,TRBJ1-2,TRBV6-2/TRBV6-3,-,TGTGCCAGCAGTTACTCTCCGGGTCCTTCGGGGGGCTACACCTTC,CASSYSPGPSGGYTF
-,TRBJ1-4,TRBV9,-,TGTGCCAGCAGCGTCGGGCAGGGGTATGAAAAACTGTTTTTT,CASSVGQGYEKLFF
-,TRBJ1-5,TRBV2,-,TGTGCCAGCAGTGAAAGCGGGGGCAATCAGCCCCAGCATTTT,CASSESGGNQPQHF
-,TRBJ1-2,TRBV6-5,-,TGTGCCAGCAGCCGCGATGGTGGCTACACCTTC,CASSRDGGYTF